This is a list of T cell receptor beta chains from one sample in a study of technical replicates of blood from several donors. Data came from immunoSEQ multiplex PCR; TCRdb stores just in-frame clones and leaves some out. The repertoire consists of about 83,000 clones, with about 91% occurring once and the leading ten covering 0.27%. Sequencing input: T cells isolated from PBMCs. Receptors originate from a human donor in good health. Both conserved end residues are part of each CDR3. Fields, in order: CDR3 length, V gene, J gene, CDR3 protein.

16,TRBV5-1,TRBJ2-7,CASSPGTSGATYEQYF
15,TRBV11-3,TRBJ2-3,CASSLRAGGPDTQYF
17,TRBV28,TRBJ2-3,CASSQWTGGASPDTQYF
13,TRBV5-1,TRBJ1-1,CASSPDRGLGAFF
17,TRBV6-1,TRBJ1-5,CASSEMIGGLGNQPQHF
15,TRBV2,TRBJ2-7,CASSGEAILTYEQYF
14,TRBV7-9,TRBJ2-5,CASSFLAGKETQYF
14,TRBV4-1,TRBJ2-1,CASSLYGTANEQFF
13,TRBV14,TRBJ2-7,CASSQGGSARVYF
15,TRBV6-5,TRBJ2-7,CASSSPGLAGYEQYF
14,TRBV7-8,TRBJ1-2,CASSLAGHNYGYTF
15,TRBV10-1,TRBJ1-2,CASSEGDRGPYGYTF
14,TRBV9,TRBJ2-7,CASSVGQGNDEQYF
13,TRBV7-9,TRBJ2-1,CASRIEGGNEQFF
15,TRBV11-2,TRBJ2-2,CASSRGLAGTGELFF
14,TRBV12-1,TRBJ2-2,CASSAKTSGGELFF
15,TRBV27,TRBJ1-1,CASSLSTGLNTEAFF
13,TRBV5-1,TRBJ1-2,CASSLEGDYGYTF
19,TRBV4-2,TRBJ2-2,CASSQDRWLAVSGTGELFF
13,TRBV7-9,TRBJ1-2,CASSLEHNYGYTF
15,TRBV5-4,TRBJ2-7,CASSLGLADSYEQYF
16,TRBV10-2,TRBJ2-4,CASSLGLAGGQNIQYF
13,TRBV10-3,TRBJ2-7,CATRPGGSYEQYF